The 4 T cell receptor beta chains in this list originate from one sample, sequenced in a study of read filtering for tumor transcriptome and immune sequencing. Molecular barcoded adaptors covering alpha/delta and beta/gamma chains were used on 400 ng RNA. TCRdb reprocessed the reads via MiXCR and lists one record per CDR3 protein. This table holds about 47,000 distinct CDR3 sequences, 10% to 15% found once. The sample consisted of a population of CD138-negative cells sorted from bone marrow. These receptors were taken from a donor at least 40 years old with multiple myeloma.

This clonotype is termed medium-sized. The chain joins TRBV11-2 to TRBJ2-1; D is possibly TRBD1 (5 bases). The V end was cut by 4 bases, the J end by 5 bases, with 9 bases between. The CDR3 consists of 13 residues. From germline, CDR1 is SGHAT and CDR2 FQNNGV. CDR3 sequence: CASSSDSNNEQFF. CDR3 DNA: TGTGCCAGCAGCTCAGACAGTAACAATGAGCAGTTCTTC.

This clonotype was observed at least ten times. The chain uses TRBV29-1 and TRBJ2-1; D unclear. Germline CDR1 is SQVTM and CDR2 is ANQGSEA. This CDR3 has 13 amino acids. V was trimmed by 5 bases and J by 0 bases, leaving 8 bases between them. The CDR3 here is CSVTRSSYNEQFF. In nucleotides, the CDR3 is TGCAGCGTTACGAGGAGCTCCTACAATGAGCAGTTCTTC.

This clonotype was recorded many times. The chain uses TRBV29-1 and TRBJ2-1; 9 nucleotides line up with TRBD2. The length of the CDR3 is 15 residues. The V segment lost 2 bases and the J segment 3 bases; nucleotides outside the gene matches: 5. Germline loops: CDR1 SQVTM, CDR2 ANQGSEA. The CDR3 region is CSVEQREVGYNEQFF. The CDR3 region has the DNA TGCAGCGTTGAACAGCGGGAGGTAGGCTACAATGAGCAGTTCTTC.

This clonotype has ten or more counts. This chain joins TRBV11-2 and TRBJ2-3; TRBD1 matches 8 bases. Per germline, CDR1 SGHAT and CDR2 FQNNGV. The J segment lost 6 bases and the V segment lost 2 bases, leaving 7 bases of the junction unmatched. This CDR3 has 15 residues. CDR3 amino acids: CASSLRTGYRDTQYF. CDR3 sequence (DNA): TGTGCCAGCAGCTTACGGACAGGGTACAGGGATACGCAGTATTTT.